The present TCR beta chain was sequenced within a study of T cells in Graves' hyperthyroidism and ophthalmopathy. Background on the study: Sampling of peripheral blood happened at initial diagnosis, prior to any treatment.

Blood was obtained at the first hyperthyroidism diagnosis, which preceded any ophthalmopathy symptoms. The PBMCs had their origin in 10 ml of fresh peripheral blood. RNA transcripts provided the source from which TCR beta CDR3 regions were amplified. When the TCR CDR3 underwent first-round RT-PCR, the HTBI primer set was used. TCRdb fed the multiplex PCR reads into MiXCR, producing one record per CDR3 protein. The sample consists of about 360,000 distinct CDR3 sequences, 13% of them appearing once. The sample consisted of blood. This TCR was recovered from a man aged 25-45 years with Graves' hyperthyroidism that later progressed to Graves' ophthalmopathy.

As DNA, the CDR3 is TGTGCCAGCAGTTACTCCTCGGACAGGGGACCCTACGAGCAGTACTTC. This encodes CASSYSSDRGPYEQYF. The chain uses TRBV6-6 and TRBJ2-7; 9 bases fit TRBD1. Germline V gene sequence: CDR1 MNHNY, CDR2 SVGAGI (reference sequence). The CDR3 covers 16 residues. Trimming at V came to 0 bases and at J to 2 bases, leaving 5 bases not matched to a gene.